This T cell receptor beta chain derives from a study of cytomegalovirus exposure and HLA in healthy donors. In this sample, this clone turned up once. Its matching antigen is unknown. PCR was performed using 60 Vbeta and 13 Jbeta primers. Some clones are missing from TCRdb's copy, which holds only in-frame ones; the method was immunoSEQ multiplex PCR. Of 150,000 to 200,000 clones listed, approximately 78% were seen once; the top ten hold over 0.85%. CDR3 length equals 17 residues. Germline V gives CDR1 ENHRY, CDR2 SYGVKD. The ends were cut back, 4 bases at V and 4 bases at J, with 20 bases in the middle. Whole-study findings and limits: It emerged from a later analysis that several of the most significant clusters appeared to be linked to common viral pathogens. Earlier analysis yielded a pattern in which most TCR beta V segments were productive about 90% or about 30% of the time. A later analysis found TCR association rates differed by HLA locus, highest for DRB1 and lowest for HLA-C. Clonal expansion, a later analysis showed, was greater in HLA-associated TCR beta chains than in equally common others.

This TCR came from a girl aged 2-9 years in good health and CMV-seropositive. The sample comprised PBMCs. The gene calls are TRBV10-3 and TRBJ2-1; D is possibly TRBD1 (5 bases). In nucleotides, the CDR3 is TGTGCCATCAGTGGAGAGGCAGGCAAGGGGCTTTACAATGAGCAGTTCTTC. This encodes CAISGEAGKGLYNEQFF.